The 32 T cell receptor beta chains below come from one sample, sequenced in a study of blood T cell repertoires in COVID-19. Assay used: immunoSEQ multiplex PCR; TCRdb lists only in-frame clones, some missing. The data show roughly 190,000 clones, about 88% seen once. Sequencing input: peripheral blood. These receptors all come from a woman of 80 years or more in a cohort sampled during active or convalescent COVID-19.

This sequence joins TRBV25-1 and TRBJ1-2; D remains ambiguous. The germline V gene encodes CDR1 MGHDK and CDR2 SYGVNS. The length of the CDR3 is 12 residues. V gave up 2 bases and J gave up 8 bases, with 9 bases separating them. The CDR3 DNA is TGTGCCAGCAGTGAAGGCAGCGGAGGCTACACCTTC. This gives the protein CASSEGSGGYTF.

The rearrangement uses TRBV11-2 and TRBJ1-2; unclear D gene. This CDR3 spans 14 amino acids. V was clipped by 4 bases and J by 6 bases, with 15 bases between them. The germline CDR1 and CDR2 sequences are SGHAT and FQNNGV. The CDR3 coding sequence is TGTGCCAGCAGCTCCCCTGGGAGGGCAGATGGCTACACCTTC. Its translation is CASSSPGRADGYTF.

The table lists this clone with a few counts. The chain employs TRBV11-3 and TRBJ2-7; the D gene is possibly TRBD2 (5 bases). The CDR3 runs 15 residues. With 5 bases removed from V and 6 bases from J, the gap between germline ends came to 20 bases. Germline V gene sequence: CDR1 SGHNT, CDR2 YENEEA. The CDR3 DNA reads as TGTGCCAGCAGCGACGATTGGGCGCGGGTGCTCGAGCAGTACGTC. Residues: CASSDDWARVLEQYV.

CDR3 amino acids: CASSSTGGENTIYF. As DNA, the CDR3 is TGTGCCAGCAGTTCGACAGGGGGCGAAAACACCATATATTTT. This chain links TRBV27 with TRBJ1-3; TRBD1 aligns across 10 bases. Trimming at V came to 4 bases and at J to 6 bases, leaving 3 bases not matched to a gene. The CDR3 is made up of 14 amino acids. Germline assignment: CDR1 MNHEY and CDR2 SMNVEV (reference sequence).

This clone was counted only a few times. The J gene is TRBJ1-2, the V gene TRBV6-5, with D possibly TRBD1 on 6 matching bases. This CDR3 contains 14 residues. CDR1 and CDR2 from the germline V gene are MNHEY and SVGAGI. V lost 5 bases to trimming and J lost 2 bases, with 12 bases between them. The CDR3, as DNA: TGTGCCAGCAGTATATCGACAGGAAACTATGGCTACACCTTC. Translating it yields CASSISTGNYGYTF.

The chain has TRBV6-5 and TRBJ2-7; 8 bases align to TRBD2. The trim removed 0 bases at V and 5 bases at J, leaving 6 bases unmatched. CDR1 and CDR2 (germline): MNHEY, SVGAGI. The CDR3 extends over 15 amino acids. The CDR3 DNA reads as TGTGCCAGCAGTTACTCAACTAGCGGCAAAGACGAGCAGTACTTC. Amino acid sequence: CASSYSTSGKDEQYF.

This rearrangement joins TRBV7-6 to TRBJ2-2; maybe TRBD2 (6 bases). This CDR3 is 15 amino acids long. Per germline, CDR1 SGHVS and CDR2 FNYEAQ. V was cut by 2 bases and J by 6 bases, with 13 bases left in between. In nucleotides, the CDR3 is TGTGCCAGCAGCTTATATCCGGGGGTGGCCGGGGAGCTGTTTTTT. Amino acid sequence: CASSLYPGVAGELFF.

This sequence joins TRBV5-6 and TRBJ1-6, with no clear D. Trimming removed 0 bases at V and 13 bases at J, with 14 bases between. This CDR3 contains 14 residues. The germline CDR1 and CDR2 sequences are SGHDT and YYEEEE. CDR3 residues: CASSLGTRVRPLHF. CDR3 DNA sequence: TGTGCCAGCAGCTTGGGAACGAGAGTCAGGCCCCTCCACTTT.

In nucleotides, the CDR3 is TGTGCCAGCAGCGTGGCAGGGGGCGCAGTGTCCTACAATGAGCAGTTCTTC. Translating it yields CASSVAGGAVSYNEQFF. The V call is TRBV9, the J call TRBJ2-1; 8 bases match TRBD1. Germline V gene lookup returns CDR1 SGDLS and CDR2 YYNGEE. Trimming removed 2 bases from V and 1 base from J; junction bases left unmatched: 8. The CDR3 extends over 17 amino acids.

The J gene is TRBJ2-6, the V gene TRBV27, with 10 bases lining up with TRBD1. V trimming: 8 bases; J trimming: 0 bases; junction bases outside the gene matches: 10. The CDR3 length is 18 residues. Germline lookup yields CDR1 MNHEY and CDR2 SMNVEV (reference sequence). The CDR3 DNA reads as TGTGCCAGCGCAAGGGGACAGGGGTCTAGCTCTGGGGCCAACGTCCTGACTTTC. Its translation is CASARGQGSSSGANVLTF. The variable domain in full, completed from reference TRBV27 and TRBJ2-6, reads EAQVTQNPRYLITVTGKKLTVTCSQNMNHEYMSWYRQDPGLGLRQIYYSMNVEVTDKGDVPEGYKVSRKEKRNFPLILESPSPNQTSLYFCASARGQGSSSGANVLTFGAGSRLTVL.

V and J are TRBV2 and TRBJ1-2; a weak D match, TRBD1 (6 bases). This CDR3 contains 17 residues. Per germline, CDR1 SNHLY and CDR2 FYNNEI. V was cut by 5 bases and J by 4 bases, with 23 bases left in between. In nucleotides, the CDR3 is TGTGCCAGCAGTACCCGAGCGGGGGGCAAGGGTAGCTATGGCTACACCTTC. Translation gives CASSTRAGGKGSYGYTF.

This sequence joins TRBV5-1 and TRBJ1-3, with 7 bases matching TRBD1. This CDR3 region has 18 residues. Germline CDR1 and CDR2: SGHRS and YFSETQ. V lost 1 base to trimming and J lost 2 bases; unmatched junction nucleotides: 12. The chain's CDR3 is CASSLIPPAGGAGNTIYF. CDR3 coding DNA: TGCGCCAGCAGCTTGATCCCCCCGGCAGGGGGTGCTGGAAACACCATATATTTT.

The genes are TRBV25-1 and TRBJ1-4; D ambiguous. Trimming cost V 4 bases and J 10 bases, with 10 bases left between them. This CDR3 region has 12 residues. From germline, CDR1 is MGHDK and CDR2 SYGVNS. The chain's CDR3 is CASSGPSRKLFF. CDR3 DNA: TGTGCCAGCAGTGGGCCCTCCAGAAAACTGTTTTTT.

J is TRBJ2-2 and V is TRBV7-2; 9 nucleotides match TRBD1. This CDR3 comprises 14 residues. The germline CDR1 and CDR2 sequences are SGHTA and FQGNSA. The V segment lost 11 bases and the J segment 6 bases; nucleotides outside the gene matches: 10. The CDR3 region has the DNA TGTGCCCACGGCACAGGGGGCTCGGCCGGGGAGCTGTTTTTT. Protein product: CAHGTGGSAGELFF.

This rearrangement joins TRBV19 to TRBJ2-3, with D maybe TRBD1 (6 bases). Germline-derived CDR1 and CDR2 are LNHDA and SQIVND (reference sequence). V was shortened by 10 bases and J by 1 base, with 24 bases between the two germline ends. The CDR3 sequence is 17 residues long. This CDR3 is CATSSLRGRVRTDTQYF. Written as DNA, the CDR3 is TGTGCCACCTCATCCCTCAGGGGCAGGGTACGCACAGATACGCAGTATTTT.

CDR3 DNA: TGTGCCAGCAGTCTCCCTTGGGGCGGAAACACCATATATTTT. Encoded protein: CASSLPWGGNTIYF. The chain couples TRBV6-5 to TRBJ1-3, with D possibly matching TRBD1 (5 bases). The CDR3 covers 14 residues. Germline V gives CDR1 MNHEY, CDR2 SVGAGI. Trimming pared 5 bases from V and 4 bases from J, leaving 12 bases between.

This clone was detected only once. V and J are TRBV6-5 and TRBJ1-3; a possible D gene is TRBD1 (5 bases). V was shortened by 2 bases and J by 9 bases, with 14 bases between the two germline ends. The V gene's germline CDR1 is MNHEY and CDR2 SVGAGI. This CDR3 comprises 14 residues. The CDR3 protein is CASSYDGGPSTIYF. The CDR3 DNA reads as TGTGCCAGCAGTTACGACGGGGGACCCAGCACCATATATTTT.

The chain is built from TRBV6-2 or TRBV6-3 and TRBJ2-2, with TRBD2 identical over 10 bases. The CDR3 is 17 amino acids. V shed 2 bases, J shed 6 bases, and the junction held 9 bases outside the gene matches. CDR1 and CDR2 from the germline V gene are MNHEY and SVGEGT. The CDR3: CASSYPLAGVVAGELFF. CDR3 coding DNA: TGTGCCAGCAGTTACCCTCTAGCGGGGGTGGTTGCCGGGGAGCTGTTTTTT.

This chain joins TRBV2 and TRBJ2-7; 8 nucleotides agree with TRBD2. Germline V gene sequence: CDR1 SNHLY, CDR2 FYNNEI. This CDR3 is 16 amino acids long. Trimming removed 0 bases from V and 5 bases from J; junction bases left unmatched: 9. The CDR3, as DNA: TGTGCCAGCAGTGAAGCGCTTCCCAGCGGGGGCAACGAGCAGTACTTC. Protein: CASSEALPSGGNEQYF. Filled out from reference TRBV2 and TRBJ2-7, the complete variable domain reads EPEVTQTPSHQVTQMGQEVILRCVPISNHLYFYWYRQILGQKVEFLVSFYNNEISEKSEIFDDQFSVERPDGSNFTLKIRSTKLEDSAMYFCASSEALPSGGNEQYFGPGTRLTVT.

This clone was recorded at least ten times. The chain has TRBV4-1 and TRBJ1-3; a weak D match, TRBD1 (5 bases). The CDR3 is 16 amino acids. Deletions cut 0 bases from V and 5 bases from J, with 14 bases between. The V gene's germline CDR1 is MGHRA and CDR2 YSYEKL. Here the CDR3 DNA reads TGCGCCAGCAGCCAAGATCTTCTCGGGGGTCGAAACACCATATATTTT. Amino acids: CASSQDLLGGRNTIYF.

The rearrangement joins TRBV5-1 to TRBJ2-5; 10 bases align to TRBD1. Germline V gene data show CDR1 as SGHRS and CDR2 as YFSETQ. V gave up 2 bases and J gave up 5 bases; unmatched junction bases: 3. The CDR3 has 14 residues. CDR3 loop: CASSFGTGDETQYF. The CDR3 coding sequence is TGCGCCAGCAGCTTCGGGACAGGGGATGAGACCCAGTACTTC.

The V gene is TRBV13, the J gene TRBJ2-7, with TRBD2 matching over 11 bases. CDR3 length: 16 amino acids. The V segment lost 4 bases and the J segment 2 bases; nucleotides outside the gene matches: 7. CDR1 is PRHDT and CDR2 is FYEKMQ in the germline V gene (reference sequence). The CDR3 loop is CASSSKLAGATYEQYF. The DNA for the CDR3 is TGTGCCAGCAGCTCCAAACTAGCGGGGGCGACCTACGAGCAGTACTTC.

This clone was detected only a few times. V usage is TRBV19 and J usage is TRBJ2-2; D unresolved. This CDR3 contains 12 residues. V lost 5 bases and J lost 7, with 8 bases in between. Germline CDR1 LNHDA, CDR2 SQIVND (reference sequence). The CDR3 protein is CASSEFGGELFF. CDR3 coding DNA: TGTGCCAGTAGTGAATTCGGCGGGGAGCTGTTTTTT. The full variable domain, rest sourced from reference TRBV19 and TRBJ2-2, is DGGITQSPKYLFRKEGQNVTLSCEQNLNHDAMYWYRQDPGQGLRLIYYSQIVNDFQKGDIAEGYSVSREKKESFPLTVTSAQKNPTAFYLCASSEFGGELFFGEGSRLTVL.

V usage is TRBV7-9 and J usage is TRBJ1-2; 8 positions match TRBD1. Germline-derived CDR1 and CDR2 are SEHNR and FQNEAQ (reference sequence). This CDR3 has 13 residues. The trim removed 3 bases at V and 6 bases at J, leaving 3 bases unmatched. In nucleotides, the CDR3 is TGTGCCAGCAGCTTGGACAGGGCGGATGGCTACACCTTC. It yields the protein CASSLDRADGYTF.

The chain couples TRBV3-1 (or the pseudogene TRBV3-2) to TRBJ1-1, with D possibly TRBD1 on 6 matching bases. Germline CDR1 LGHDT, CDR2 YNNKEL (reference sequence). The CDR3 has 12 residues. V lost 5 bases, J lost 6 bases, and 10 bases lay in between. The CDR3, as DNA: TGTGCCAGCAGCTTCTACAGGGCTGAAGCTTTCTTT. As protein: CASSFYRAEAFF.

This clone occurred once. The chain combines TRBV30 with TRBJ1-3; 7 positions agree with TRBD1. The CDR3 length is 13 residues. J was trimmed by 7 bases and V by 2 bases; bases with no gene match: 5. From germline, CDR1 is GTSNPN and CDR2 SVGIG (reference sequence). DNA of the CDR3: TGTGCCTGGAGTACTTTCAGGGGGAACACCATATATTTT. Translated: CAWSTFRGNTIYF.

The chain has TRBV6-5 and TRBJ2-3; maybe TRBD2 (6 bases). The CDR3 has 16 amino acids. The germline V gene encodes CDR1 MNHEY and CDR2 SVGAGI. With 0 bases removed from V and 2 bases from J, the gap between germline ends came to 12 bases. CDR3 sequence: CASSYSSGSNTDTQYF. The CDR3 nucleotides are TGTGCCAGCAGTTACTCTAGCGGCTCAAACACAGATACGCAGTATTTT.

Notes on this clone: At one boundary the junction diverges from the germline segment, which might be a read error. The chain employs TRBV27 and TRBJ2-7; 9 positions match TRBD1. There are 16 residues in the CDR3. Germline loops: CDR1 MNHEY, CDR2 SMNVEV (reference sequence). The CDR3 coding sequence is TGTGCCAGCAGTCTATCGGGGACAGGGTGGCTCTACGAGCAGTACTTC. It encodes CASSLSGTGWLYEQYF.

This clone came up a few times. The rearrangement joins TRBV5-6 to TRBJ2-5; 7 nucleotides match TRBD1. Germline V gene sequence: CDR1 SGHDT, CDR2 YYEEEE. J was trimmed by 1 base and V by 2 bases; bases with no gene match: 8. The CDR3 spans 16 residues. The CDR3, as DNA: TGTGCCAGCAGCTTAACGAGACAGGGCCCCCAAGAGACCCAGTACTTC. This gives the protein CASSLTRQGPQETQYF.

The chain joins TRBV4-1 to TRBJ1-1, with 7 bases identical to TRBD1. The CDR3 contains 14 residues. Germline assignment: CDR1 MGHRA and CDR2 YSYEKL. V was pared by 7 bases and J by 5 bases, with 10 bases of the junction left unmatched. The CDR3 DNA reads as TGCGCCAGCAATCCTCGACAGGGATGGACTGAAGCTTTCTTT. This gives the protein CASNPRQGWTEAFF.

This clone was seen a single time. This rearrangement joins TRBV7-8 to TRBJ1-5, with 7 bases fitting TRBD1. Germline CDR1 is SGHVS and CDR2 is FQNEAQ. V dropped 4 bases and J dropped 3; count of bases not matched to a gene: 15. The CDR3 runs to 18 residues. The CDR3 DNA follows: TGTGCCAGCAGCTCCCCGGCAAGGGGGCCAAGTGCCAATCAGCCCCAGCATTTT. Protein sequence: CASSSPARGPSANQPQHF.

This clone was seen once. The chain couples TRBV27 to TRBJ2-1, with a possible D match to TRBD2 (6 bases). The length of the CDR3 is 15 residues. Germline V gives CDR1 MNHEY, CDR2 SMNVEV (reference sequence). Trimming stripped 8 bases from V and 4 bases from J, with 18 bases between. The CDR3 region has the DNA TGTGCCAGCCGACCCACGGGGACTCTTTACAATGAGCAGTTCTTC. This sequence encodes CASRPTGTLYNEQFF.